The source of this T cell receptor beta chain is a study of cytomegalovirus exposure and HLA in healthy donors. Regarding the study as a whole: At a 0.05 false discovery rate, a later analysis found 16,951 TCR beta sequences to be associated with HLA alleles. Sequencing probably produced one cluster of sequence variants that were highly shared. Later, an analysis showed that TCR beta chains associated with HLA were more clonally expanded than others that were equally common.

It was healthy bone marrow donors who served as donors. Primers included in the PCR were 60 Vbeta and 13 Jbeta primers. Repertoires were generated with immunoSEQ multiplex PCR, while TCRdb's copy carries only in-frame clones and drops some. The table lists some 190,000 clones, about 9.4% of them singletons, with 1% to 1.5% in the top ten. Details on this clone: Its antigen is unknown.

CDR1 MNHNY and CDR2 SVGAGI come from the germline V gene (reference sequence). This CDR3 has 15 amino acids. J gave up 1 base and V 5 bases, and 4 bases lay outside the gene matches. This chain connects TRBV6-6 to TRBJ2-7; 11 positions agree with TRBD2. The sample was PBMCs. This clonotype originated in a woman aged 25 to 39 in good health and CMV-seropositive. The CDR3 bases are TGTGCCAGCAGTCTAAGACTAGCGGGGTCCTACGAGCAGTACTTC. Its translation: CASSLRLAGSYEQYF.